The T cell receptor (beta chain) described here comes from a study of cytomegalovirus exposure and HLA in healthy donors. Whole-study findings and limits: Previous analysis showed most TCR beta V segments were productive about 90% or about 30% of the time. HLA alleles showed associations with some 17,000 TCR beta sequences in a later analysis, at a 0.05 false discovery rate. The authors confirmed in vitro that three CMV-associated chains were specific for CMV antigens. In a later analysis, CMV-associated beta chains were mostly HLA-associated, it appeared.

Per germline, CDR1 GTSNPN and CDR2 SVGIG (reference sequence). The CDR3 length is 15 residues. J gave up 9 bases and V 1 base, and 3 bases lay outside the gene matches. This clone was detected a few times. Its target is unknown. The PCR made use of 60 Vbeta and 13 Jbeta primers. TCRdb keeps only in-frame clones here, not all; method: immunoSEQ multiplex PCR. This sample has about 160,000 clones; around 79% occur once, and the top ten carry 3.5% to 5.5%. The V gene is TRBV30, the J gene TRBJ2-1, with 16 bases aligning to TRBD2. The receptor comes from a man aged 40-55 years in good health and CMV-seronegative. Sequencing was performed on PBMCs. The CDR3 nucleotides read TGTGCCTGGAGTGCGGGACTAGCGGGGGGGGGTGAGCAGTTCTTC. Its protein is CAWSAGLAGGGEQFF.